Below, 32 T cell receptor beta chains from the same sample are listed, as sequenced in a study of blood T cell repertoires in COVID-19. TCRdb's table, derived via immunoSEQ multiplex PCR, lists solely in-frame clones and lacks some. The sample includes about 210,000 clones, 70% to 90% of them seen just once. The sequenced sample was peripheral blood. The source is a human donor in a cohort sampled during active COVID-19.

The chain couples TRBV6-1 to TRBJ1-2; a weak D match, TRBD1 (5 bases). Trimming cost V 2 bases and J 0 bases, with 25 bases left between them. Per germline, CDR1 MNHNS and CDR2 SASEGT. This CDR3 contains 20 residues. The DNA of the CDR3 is TGTGCCAGCAGTGAACCGGCTTCGGGACCGGGTAGACTAGCTAACTATGGCTACACCTTC. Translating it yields CASSEPASGPGRLANYGYTF.

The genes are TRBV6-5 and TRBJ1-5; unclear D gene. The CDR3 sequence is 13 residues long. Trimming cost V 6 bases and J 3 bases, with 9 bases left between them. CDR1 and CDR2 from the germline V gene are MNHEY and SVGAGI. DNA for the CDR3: TGTGCCAGCAGCCGCACAGTCAATCAGCCCCAGCATTTT. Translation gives CASSRTVNQPQHF.

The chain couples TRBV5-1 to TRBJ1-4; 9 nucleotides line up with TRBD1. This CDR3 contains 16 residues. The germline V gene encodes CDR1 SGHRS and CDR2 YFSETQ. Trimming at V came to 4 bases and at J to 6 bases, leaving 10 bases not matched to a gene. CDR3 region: CASSKPTGGFDEKLFF. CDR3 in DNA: TGCGCCAGCAGCAAACCAACAGGGGGCTTTGATGAAAAACTGTTTTTT.

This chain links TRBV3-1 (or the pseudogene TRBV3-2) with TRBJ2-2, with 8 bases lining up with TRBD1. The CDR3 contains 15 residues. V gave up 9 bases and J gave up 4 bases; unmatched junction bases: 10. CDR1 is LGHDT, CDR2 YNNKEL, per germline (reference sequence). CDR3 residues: CASRTGKGATGELFF. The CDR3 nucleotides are TGTGCCAGTCGGACAGGGAAAGGAGCCACCGGGGAGCTGTTTTTT.

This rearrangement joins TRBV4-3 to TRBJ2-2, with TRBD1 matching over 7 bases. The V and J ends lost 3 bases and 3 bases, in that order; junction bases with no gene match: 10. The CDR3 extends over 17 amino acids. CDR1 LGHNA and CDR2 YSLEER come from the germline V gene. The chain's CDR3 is CASSHQNRGFDTGELFF. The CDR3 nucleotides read TGCGCCAGCAGCCACCAGAACAGGGGATTCGACACCGGGGAGCTGTTTTTT.

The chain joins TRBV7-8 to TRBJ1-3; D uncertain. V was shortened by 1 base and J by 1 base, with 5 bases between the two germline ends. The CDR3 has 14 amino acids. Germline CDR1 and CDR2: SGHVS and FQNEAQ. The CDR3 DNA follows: TGTGCCAGCAGCTTAGTGAGATCTGGAAACACCATATATTTT. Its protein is CASSLVRSGNTIYF.

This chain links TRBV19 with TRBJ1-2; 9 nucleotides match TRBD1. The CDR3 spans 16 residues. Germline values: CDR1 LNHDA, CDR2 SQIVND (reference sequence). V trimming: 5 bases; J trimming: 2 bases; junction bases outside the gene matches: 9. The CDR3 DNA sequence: TGTGCCAGTAGTCGGGACAGGGAAAGTAGCAACTATGGCTACACCTTC. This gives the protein CASSRDRESSNYGYTF.

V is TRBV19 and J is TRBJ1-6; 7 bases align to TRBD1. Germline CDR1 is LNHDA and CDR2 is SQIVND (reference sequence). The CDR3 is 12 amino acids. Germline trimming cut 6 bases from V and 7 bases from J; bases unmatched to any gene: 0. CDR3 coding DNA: TGTGCCAGTAGGACAGGGAATTCACCCCTCCACTTT. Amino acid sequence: CASRTGNSPLHF.

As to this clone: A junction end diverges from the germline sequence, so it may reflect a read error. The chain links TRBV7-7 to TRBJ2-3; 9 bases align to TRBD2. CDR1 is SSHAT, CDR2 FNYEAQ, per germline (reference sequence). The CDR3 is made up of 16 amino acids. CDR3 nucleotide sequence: TGTGCTAGCAGCTTAGGGGTTAGCGGGGGCCCAGATACGCAGTATTTT. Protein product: CASSLGVSGGPDTQYF.

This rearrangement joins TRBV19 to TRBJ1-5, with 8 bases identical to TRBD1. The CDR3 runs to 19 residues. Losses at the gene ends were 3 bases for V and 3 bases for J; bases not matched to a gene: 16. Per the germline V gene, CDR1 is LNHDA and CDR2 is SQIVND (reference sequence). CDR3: CASSMNFSPGGFVNQPQHF. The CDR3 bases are TGTGCCAGTAGTATGAACTTCAGTCCAGGGGGCTTTGTCAATCAGCCCCAGCATTTT.

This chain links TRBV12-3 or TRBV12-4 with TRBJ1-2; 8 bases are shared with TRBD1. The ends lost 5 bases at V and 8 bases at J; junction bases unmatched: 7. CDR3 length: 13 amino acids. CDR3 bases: TGTGCCAGCAGTGAAACAGGGGGAGGAGGCTACACCTTC. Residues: CASSETGGGGYTF.

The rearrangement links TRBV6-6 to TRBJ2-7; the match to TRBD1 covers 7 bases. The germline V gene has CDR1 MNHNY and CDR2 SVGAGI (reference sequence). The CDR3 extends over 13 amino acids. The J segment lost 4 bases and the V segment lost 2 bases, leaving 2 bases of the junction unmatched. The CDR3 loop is CASSYQQGYEQYF. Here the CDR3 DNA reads TGTGCCAGCAGTTACCAACAGGGGTACGAGCAGTACTTC.

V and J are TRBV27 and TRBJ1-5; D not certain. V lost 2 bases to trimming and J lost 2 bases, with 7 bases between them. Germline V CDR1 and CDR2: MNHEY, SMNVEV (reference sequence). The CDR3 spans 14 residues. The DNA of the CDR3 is TGTGCCAGCAGTTTAAGGAGGGGCAATCAGCCCCAGCATTTT. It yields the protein CASSLRRGNQPQHF.

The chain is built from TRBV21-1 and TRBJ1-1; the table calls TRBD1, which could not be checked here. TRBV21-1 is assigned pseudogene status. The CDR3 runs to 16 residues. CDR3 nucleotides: TGTGCCAGCAGCAAACGCTGGGGGCAGACAAGAACTGAAGCTTTCTTT. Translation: CASSKRWGQTRTEAFF.

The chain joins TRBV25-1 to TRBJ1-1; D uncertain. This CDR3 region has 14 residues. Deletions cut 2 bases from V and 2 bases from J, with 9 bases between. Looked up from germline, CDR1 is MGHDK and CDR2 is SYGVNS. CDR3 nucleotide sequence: TGTGCCAGCAGTGAAGGGGAGAGAAACACTGAAGCTTTCTTT. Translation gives CASSEGERNTEAFF.

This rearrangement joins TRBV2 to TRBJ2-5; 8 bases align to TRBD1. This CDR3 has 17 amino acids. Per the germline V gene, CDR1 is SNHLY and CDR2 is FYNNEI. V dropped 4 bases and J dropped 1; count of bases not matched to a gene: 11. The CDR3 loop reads CASSATGASFFQETQYF. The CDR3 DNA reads TGTGCCAGCAGTGCGACAGGGGCCAGCTTCTTCCAAGAGACCCAGTACTTC. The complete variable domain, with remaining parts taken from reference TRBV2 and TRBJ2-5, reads EPEVTQTPSHQVTQMGQEVILRCVPISNHLYFYWYRQILGQKVEFLVSFYNNEISEKSEIFDDQFSVERPDGSNFTLKIRSTKLEDSAMYFCASSATGASFFQETQYFGPGTRLLVL.

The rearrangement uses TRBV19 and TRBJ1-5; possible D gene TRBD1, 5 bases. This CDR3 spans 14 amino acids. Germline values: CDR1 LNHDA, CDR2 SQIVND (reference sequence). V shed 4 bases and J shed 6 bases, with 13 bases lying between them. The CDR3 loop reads CASSSPGGAQPQHF. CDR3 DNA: TGTGCCAGTAGTAGCCCGGGGGGAGCTCAGCCCCAGCATTTT.

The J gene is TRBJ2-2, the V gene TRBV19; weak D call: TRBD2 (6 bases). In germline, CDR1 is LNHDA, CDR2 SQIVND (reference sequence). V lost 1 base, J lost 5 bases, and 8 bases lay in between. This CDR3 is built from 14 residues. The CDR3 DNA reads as TGTGCCAGTAGTATAGGCCGGGGGACCGGGGAGCTGTTTTTT. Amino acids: CASSIGRGTGELFF.

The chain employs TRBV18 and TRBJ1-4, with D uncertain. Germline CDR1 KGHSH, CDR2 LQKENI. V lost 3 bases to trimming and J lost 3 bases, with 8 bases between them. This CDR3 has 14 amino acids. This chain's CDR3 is CASSPRQSNEKLFF. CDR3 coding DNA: TGTGCCAGCTCACCCAGGCAGTCTAATGAAAAACTGTTTTTT. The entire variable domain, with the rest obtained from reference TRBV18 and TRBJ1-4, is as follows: NAGVMQNPRHLVRRRGQEARLRCSPMKGHSHVYWYRQLPEEGLKFMVYLQKENIIDESGMPKERFSAEFPKEGPSILRIQQVVRGDSAAYFCASSPRQSNEKLFFGSGTQLSVL.

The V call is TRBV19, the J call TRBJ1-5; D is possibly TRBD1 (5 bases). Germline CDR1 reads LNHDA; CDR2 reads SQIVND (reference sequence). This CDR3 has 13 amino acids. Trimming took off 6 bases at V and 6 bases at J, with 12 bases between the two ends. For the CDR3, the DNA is TGTGCCAGTAGCCTGCTGGGGCCTCAGCCCCAGCATTTT. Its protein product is CASSLLGPQPQHF. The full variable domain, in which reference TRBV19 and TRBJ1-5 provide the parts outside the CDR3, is DGGITQSPKYLFRKEGQNVTLSCEQNLNHDAMYWYRQDPGQGLRLIYYSQIVNDFQKGDIAEGYSVSREKKESFPLTVTSAQKNPTAFYLCASSLLGPQPQHFGDGTRLSIL.

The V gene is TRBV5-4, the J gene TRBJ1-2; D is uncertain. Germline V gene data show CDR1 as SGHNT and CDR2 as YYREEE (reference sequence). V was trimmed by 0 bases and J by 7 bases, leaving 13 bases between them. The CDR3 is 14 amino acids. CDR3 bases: TGTGCCAGCAGCTTGGATCTTTCCGAGGGTGGCTACACCTTC. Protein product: CASSLDLSEGGYTF.

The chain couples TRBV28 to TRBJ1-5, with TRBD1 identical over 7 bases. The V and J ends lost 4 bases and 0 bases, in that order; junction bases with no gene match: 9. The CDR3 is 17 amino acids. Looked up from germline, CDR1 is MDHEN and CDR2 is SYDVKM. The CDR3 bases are TGTGCCAGCAGTTCCCGAACCGGGACAGATAGCAATCAGCCCCAGCATTTT. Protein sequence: CASSSRTGTDSNQPQHF.

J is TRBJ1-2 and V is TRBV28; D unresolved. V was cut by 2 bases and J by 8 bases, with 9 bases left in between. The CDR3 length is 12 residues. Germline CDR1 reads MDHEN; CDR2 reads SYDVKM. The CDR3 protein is CASSLAGEGYTF. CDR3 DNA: TGTGCCAGCAGTTTAGCCGGGGAAGGCTACACCTTC.

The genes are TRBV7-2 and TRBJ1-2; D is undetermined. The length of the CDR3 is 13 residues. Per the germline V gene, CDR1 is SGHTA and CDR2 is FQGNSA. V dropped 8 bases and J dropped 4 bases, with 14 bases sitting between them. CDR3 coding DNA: TGTGCCAGCCAAGGACTTGTTCCCTATGGCTACACCTTC. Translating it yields CASQGLVPYGYTF.

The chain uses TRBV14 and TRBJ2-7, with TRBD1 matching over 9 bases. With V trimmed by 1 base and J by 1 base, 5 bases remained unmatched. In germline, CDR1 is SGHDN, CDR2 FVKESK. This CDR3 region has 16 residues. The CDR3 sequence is CASSQVPGQGSYEQYF. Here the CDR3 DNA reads TGTGCCAGCAGCCAAGTCCCCGGACAGGGGTCCTACGAGCAGTACTTC.

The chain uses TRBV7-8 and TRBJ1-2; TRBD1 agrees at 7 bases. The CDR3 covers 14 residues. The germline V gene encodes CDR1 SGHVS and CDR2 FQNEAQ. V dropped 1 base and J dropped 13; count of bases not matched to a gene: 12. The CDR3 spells CASSLGQGSSFFTF. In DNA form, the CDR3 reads TGTGCCAGCAGCTTAGGACAGGGTTCCTCCTTTTTCACCTTC.

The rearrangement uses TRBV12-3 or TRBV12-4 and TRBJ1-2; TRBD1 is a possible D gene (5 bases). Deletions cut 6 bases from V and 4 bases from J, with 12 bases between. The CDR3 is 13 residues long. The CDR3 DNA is TGTGCCAGCAGCCCGGGGGGGGGCTATGGCTACACCTTC. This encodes CASSPGGGYGYTF.

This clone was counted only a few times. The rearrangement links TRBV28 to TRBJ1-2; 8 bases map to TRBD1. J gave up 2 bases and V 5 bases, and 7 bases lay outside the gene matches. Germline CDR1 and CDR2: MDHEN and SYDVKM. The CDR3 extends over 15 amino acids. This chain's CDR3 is CASSHLTGDNYGYTF. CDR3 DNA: TGTGCCAGCAGTCATTTGACAGGGGACAACTATGGCTACACCTTC.

The CDR3 here is CASSSYSTGGDGYTF. CDR3 DNA sequence: TGTGCCAGCAGCTCCTATTCCACAGGGGGCGATGGCTACACCTTC. The chain couples TRBV7-2 to TRBJ1-2; 9 bases agree with TRBD1. J lost 6 bases, V lost 4 bases, and 9 bases had no gene match. In germline, CDR1 is SGHTA, CDR2 FQGNSA. The CDR3 length is 15 residues.

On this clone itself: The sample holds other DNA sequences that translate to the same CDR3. The CDR3 loop is CASSSTGANTEAFF. CDR3 in DNA: TGCGCCAGCAGCTCGACAGGGGCGAACACTGAAGCTTTCTTT. The V gene is TRBV5-1, the J gene TRBJ1-1, with 8 bases identical to TRBD1. Unmatched junction bases numbered 2, after V lost 3 bases and J lost 1 base. The CDR3 is made up of 14 amino acids. Germline CDR1 SGHRS, CDR2 YFSETQ.

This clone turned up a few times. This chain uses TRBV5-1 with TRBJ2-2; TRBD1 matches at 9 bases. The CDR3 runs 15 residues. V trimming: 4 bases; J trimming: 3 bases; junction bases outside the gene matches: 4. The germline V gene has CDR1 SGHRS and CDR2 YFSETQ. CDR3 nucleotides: TGCGCCAGCAGCGTACGGGACAGGGACACCGGGGAGCTGTTTTTT. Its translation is CASSVRDRDTGELFF.

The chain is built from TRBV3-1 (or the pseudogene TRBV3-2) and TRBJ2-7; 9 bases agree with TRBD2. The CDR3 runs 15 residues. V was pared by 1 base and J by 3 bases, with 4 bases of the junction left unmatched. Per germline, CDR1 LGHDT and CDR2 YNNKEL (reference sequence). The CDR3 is CASSQGTSVGYEQYF. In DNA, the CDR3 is TGTGCCAGCAGCCAAGGGACTAGCGTTGGCTACGAGCAGTACTTC.